This is a list of T cell receptor beta chains from one sample in a study of Ad26.COV2.S vaccination and SARS-CoV-2 variants. Assay used: immunoSEQ multiplex PCR; TCRdb lists only in-frame clones, some missing. Of 350,000 to 550,000 clones in the sample, 89% were seen once. The material sequenced was peripheral blood, taken in a trial of Ad26.COV2.S vaccine versus placebo. Receptor source: a person between 18 and 59 years old who received the Ad26.COV2.S COVID-19 vaccine or a placebo. Each CDR3 is given with its conserved first and last residue.

j_call | v_call | cdr3_aa
TRBJ1-2 | TRBV7-2 | CASSLGRRIGYTF
TRBJ2-2 | TRBV9 | CASSVEIGGHLTGELFF
TRBJ2-5 | TRBV7-2 | CASRYGLASSETQYF
TRBJ1-4 | TRBV9 | CASSTTGGPFEKLFF
TRBJ1-2 | TRBV7-8 | CASSLLGGSAYGYTF
TRBJ2-6 | TRBV29-1 | CSVQTGSGANVLTF
TRBJ1-1 | TRBV5-4 | CASRQVGGQGADTEAFF
TRBJ2-7 | TRBV29-1 | CSVEERRREQYF
TRBJ1-5 | TRBV7-2 | CASSLSTVGNQPQHF
TRBJ1-2 | TRBV19 | CASSRAGTDGPYYGYTF
TRBJ1-3 | TRBV5-4 | CASSFGGRDSGNTIYF
TRBJ2-2 | TRBV29-1 | CSVGRTGELFF
TRBJ2-4 | TRBV19 | CASSILPGGRAKNIQYF
TRBJ1-6 | TRBV12-3/TRBV12-4 | CASSWPNSPLHF
TRBJ2-3 | TRBV30 | CAFQGLAGADTQYF
TRBJ1-4 | TRBV6-5 | CASSLGRPNEKLFF
TRBJ2-1 | TRBV11-3 | CASSHLLLYSYNEQFF
TRBJ2-1 | TRBV7-3 | CASSFAGRSGGSNEQFF
TRBJ1-4 | TRBV7-9 | CASSSLVGEKLFF
TRBJ1-2 | TRBV5-1 | CASSLVPDNYGYTF
TRBJ1-1 | TRBV28 | CASSLGRGLEAFF
TRBJ2-1 | TRBV7-3 | CASSLVGSGIYNEQFF
TRBJ1-1 | TRBV6-1 | CASSEGGARAFF